These 6 T cell receptor beta chains were all obtained from the same sample, sequenced in a study of vaccination effects on CD4 cells after COVID-19. Once cultured for under 11 days, the cells underwent separation to obtain CD4+ T cells. BNT162b2 vaccine or mRNA-1273 vaccine was given to participants in two doses. Sequenced by immunoSEQ multiplex PCR; TCRdb stores in-frame clones only, minus some. The sample consists of some 30,000 clones, 70% to 75% of them appearing once. Their specific antigens are unknown. Specimen: CD4+ T cells from PBMCs cultured without peptide, collected after COVID-19 vaccination. The receptors shown here come from a human donor who received a COVID-19 vaccine.

The V and J genes are TRBV9 and TRBJ2-1, with 9 bases aligning to TRBD2. CDR3 length equals 15 residues. Trimming cost V 0 bases and J 9 bases; bases outside gene matches: 7. The germline CDR1 and CDR2 sequences are SGDLS and YYNGEE. The CDR3 bases are TGTGCCAGCAGCGTAGCTTTTAGCGGGGGAGGTGAGCAGTTCTTC. Its translation is CASSVAFSGGGEQFF.

The chain carries TRBV4-2 and TRBJ2-7; D not resolved. Germline assignment: CDR1 LGHNA and CDR2 YNFKEQ. Trimming took 1 base from V and 0 from J, leaving 7 bases between them. The CDR3 totals 14 residues. DNA for the CDR3: TGTGCCAGCAGCCAAGCCGACGTCTCCTACGAGCAGTACTTC. Protein sequence: CASSQADVSYEQYF.

The chain links TRBV5-4 to TRBJ1-6; the match to TRBD1 covers 8 bases. CDR3 length: 15 amino acids. Germline CDR1 reads SGHNT; CDR2 reads YYREEE (reference sequence). Trimming took 4 bases from V and 6 from J; bases not matched to a gene: 6. The CDR3 sequence: CASSPRQGSNSPLHF. CDR3 nucleotides: TGTGCCAGCAGCCCCCGACAGGGGAGTAATTCACCCCTCCACTTT. The entire variable domain, with the rest obtained from reference TRBV5-4 and TRBJ1-6, is as follows: ETGVTQSPTHLIKTRGQQVTLRCSSQSGHNTVSWYQQALGQGPQFIFQYYREEENGRGNFPPRFSGLQFPNYSSELNVNALELDDSALYLCASSPRQGSNSPLHFGNGTRLTVT.

The rearrangement joins TRBV6-5 to TRBJ1-5, with no clear D. V was clipped by 3 bases and J by 3 bases, with 9 bases between them. The CDR3 sequence is 14 residues long. Germline CDR1 and CDR2: MNHEY and SVGAGI. The CDR3: CASSYNRNNQPQHF. The CDR3 region has the DNA TGTGCCAGCAGTTATAACAGAAACAATCAGCCCCAGCATTTT.

The sample holds a few counts of this clone. This rearrangement joins TRBV5-1 to TRBJ2-7; D remains ambiguous. V was pared by 1 base and J by 0 bases, with 11 bases between. The CDR3 contains 15 residues. Germline values: CDR1 SGHRS, CDR2 YFSETQ. The CDR3 nucleotides read TGCGCCAGCAGCTTGACGGCAGGTTTCTCCTACGAGCAGTACTTC. Protein sequence: CASSLTAGFSYEQYF.

This clone was observed a handful of times. J is TRBJ1-1 and V is TRBV10-3, with 7 bases that match TRBD1. With V trimmed by 3 bases and J by 0 bases, 4 bases remained unmatched. Germline V gene sequence: CDR1 ENHRY, CDR2 SYGVKD. This CDR3 contains 15 residues. The CDR3 DNA sequence: TGTGCCATCAGTGAACGGACAGGTATGAACACTGAAGCTTTCTTT. Its protein is CAISERTGMNTEAFF.